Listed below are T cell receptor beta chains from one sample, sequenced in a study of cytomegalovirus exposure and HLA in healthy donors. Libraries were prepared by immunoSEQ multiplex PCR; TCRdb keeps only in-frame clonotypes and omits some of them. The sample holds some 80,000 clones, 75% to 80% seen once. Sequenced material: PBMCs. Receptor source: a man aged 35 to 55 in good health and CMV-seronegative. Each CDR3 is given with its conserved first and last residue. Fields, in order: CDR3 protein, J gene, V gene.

CASSLWASGEQYF | TRBJ2-7 | TRBV5-4
CSVEDLGQMNTEAFF | TRBJ1-1 | TRBV29-1
CASYQRTGWWGPQHF | TRBJ1-5 | TRBV6-1
CASFRGGVDTQYF | TRBJ2-3 | TRBV2
CASSTGQGGNEKLFF | TRBJ1-4 | TRBV5-8
CASSPDRARGLNTEAFF | TRBJ1-1 | TRBV10-2
CASSSPRPHSDGYTF | TRBJ1-2 | TRBV28
CASSETAANYGYTF | TRBJ1-2 | TRBV9
CASTDGTGGRQPQHF | TRBJ1-5 | TRBV28
CAGSGYNEQFF | TRBJ2-1 | TRBV2
CASSPGTHSGNTIYF | TRBJ1-3 | TRBV7-3
CASSLGQDEAFF | TRBJ1-1 | TRBV11-2
CASSEGAVQGFF | TRBJ1-1 | TRBV2
CASSPGLKNTEAFF | TRBJ1-1 | TRBV27
CASSLPDRVTEAFF | TRBJ1-1 | TRBV7-9
CASSLVLLTSGSPYNEQFF | TRBJ2-1 | TRBV7-6
CASSDRQGRGGHPGTDTQYF | TRBJ2-3 | TRBV2
CASSQYPSGGTQETQYF | TRBJ2-5 | TRBV4-2
CASSLSTGGSHEQFF | TRBJ2-1 | TRBV5-1
CASTITPTTGYYSGELFF | TRBJ2-2 | TRBV5-1
CASRRLAGGYNEQFF | TRBJ2-1 | TRBV2
CASSQVGGAETQYF | TRBJ2-5 | TRBV14